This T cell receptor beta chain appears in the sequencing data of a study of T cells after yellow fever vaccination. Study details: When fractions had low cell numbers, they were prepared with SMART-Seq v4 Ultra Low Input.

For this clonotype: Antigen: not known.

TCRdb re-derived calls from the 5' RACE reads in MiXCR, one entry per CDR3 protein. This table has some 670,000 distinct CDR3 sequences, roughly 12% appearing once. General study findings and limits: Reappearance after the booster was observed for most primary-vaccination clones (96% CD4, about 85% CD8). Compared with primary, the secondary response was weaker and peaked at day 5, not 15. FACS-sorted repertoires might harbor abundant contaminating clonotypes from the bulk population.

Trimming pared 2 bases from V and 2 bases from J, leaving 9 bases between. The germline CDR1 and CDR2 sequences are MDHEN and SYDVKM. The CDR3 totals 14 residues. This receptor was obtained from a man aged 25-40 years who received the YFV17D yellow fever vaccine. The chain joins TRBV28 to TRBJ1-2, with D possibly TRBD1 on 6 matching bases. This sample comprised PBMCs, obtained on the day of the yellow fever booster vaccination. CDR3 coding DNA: TGTGCCAGCAGTTTAGGGGGCGACAACTATGGCTACACCTTC. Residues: CASSLGGDNYGYTF.